These 17 T cell receptor beta chains were all obtained from the same sample, sequenced in a study of regulatory T cells in long-lasting Graves disease (dated by TCRdb to the early 2020s). Taken with the paper, the label for time point translates to: newly diagnosed GD, antithyroid drugs for less than 3 months. For both TCR sequencing and RNA sequencing, RNA was extracted from PBMCs in TRIzol. To prepare the library, multiplex PCR was applied. Sequenced using an Illumina HiSeq 4000. iRepertoire HTBI primers and Arm-PCR amplification of CDR3 regions were used to construct TCR beta libraries. The raw public reads went through TCRdb reprocessing: fastp at Q25, MiXCR clone calling, in-frame beta chains kept. Each CDR3 protein appears once, grouped with its most common genes and DNA. In all, the sample holds about 610,000 distinct CDR3 sequences, and about 16% of those were seen once. The ten largest account for 9.5% to 15% of the sample.

These same records also appear under a second study, on T cells in Graves' hyperthyroidism and ophthalmopathy.

Sequencing used peripheral blood mononuclear cells (PBMCs), obtained at new diagnosis, from a patient treated with antithyroid drugs. These receptors originate from a man younger than 35 with Graves disease. Donor details come from another sample of the same person, matched by shared clones.

This clonotype was observed at least ten times. This chain uses TRBV5-1 with TRBJ2-3; D might be TRBD1 or TRBD2, each matching 5 bases. The germline CDR1 and CDR2 sequences are SGHRS and YFSETQ. The CDR3 length is 15 residues. Trimming removed 5 bases from V and 0 bases from J, with 13 bases in between. For the CDR3, the DNA is TGCGCCAGCAGACGGGACCGATCTAGCACAGATACGCAGTATTTT. This gives the protein CASRRDRSSTDTQYF.

The chain links TRBV20-1 to TRBJ1-5; D perhaps matches TRBD1 (5 bases). Trimming removed 0 bases at V and 0 bases at J, with 9 bases between. This CDR3 spans 15 amino acids. Germline V gene lookup returns CDR1 DFQATT and CDR2 SNEGSKA (reference sequence). CDR3 nucleotide sequence: TGCAGTGCTAGAGACCGACAGTTTAGCAATCAGCCCCAGCATTTT. Protein: CSARDRQFSNQPQHF.

This clonotype was seen repeatedly, ten times or more. The genes are TRBV14 and TRBJ2-7, with TRBD2 matching 8 bases. Unmatched junction bases numbered 8, after V lost 4 bases and J lost 6 bases. The V gene's germline CDR1 is SGHDN and CDR2 FVKESK. The CDR3 contains 14 residues. CDR3 bases: TGTGCCAGCAGCCCCGGGACTAGAAAACGCGAGCAGTACTTC. It translates to CASSPGTRKREQYF.

This clonotype appeared a few times. This chain connects TRBV6-9 to TRBJ1-1, with 8 bases lining up with TRBD1. With 2 bases clipped from V and 2 bases from J, the junction kept 1 base outside the gene matches. CDR3 size: 14 residues. Germline V gene lookup returns CDR1 MNHGY and CDR2 SVAAGI. CDR3 amino acids: CASSYDRGNTEAFF. In nucleotides, the CDR3 is TGTGCCAGCAGTTATGACAGGGGAAACACTGAAGCTTTCTTT.

The table lists this clonotype with many counts. This CDR3 is CASSSSAGRTEAFF. The CDR3 DNA reads as TGTGCCAGCAGTTCCTCCGCGGGACGGACTGAAGCTTTCTTT. The chain uses TRBV3-1 and TRBJ1-1; D may be TRBD1 (5 bases). V dropped 6 bases and J dropped 5 bases, with 16 bases sitting between them. Germline assignment: CDR1 LGHDT and CDR2 YNNKEL (reference sequence). This CDR3 contains 14 residues.

This clonotype was detected ten times or more. The V and J genes are TRBV15 and TRBJ1-4; 7 bases match TRBD1. CDR1 LNHNV and CDR2 YYDKDF come from the germline V gene (reference sequence). J gave up 5 bases and V 1 base, and 10 bases lay outside the gene matches. This CDR3 is 17 amino acids long. The CDR3 region is CATSRGQNRGVNEKLFF. DNA for the CDR3: TGTGCCACCAGCAGAGGACAAAACAGGGGAGTGAATGAAAAACTGTTTTTT.

This clonotype was seen a few times. The chain employs TRBV5-1 and TRBJ2-1; 10 bases match TRBD2. The CDR3 runs 18 residues. In germline, CDR1 is SGHRS, CDR2 YFSETQ. V trimming: 1 base; J trimming: 3 bases; junction bases outside the gene matches: 10. Written as DNA, the CDR3 is TGCGCCAGCAGCTTGACCGGGGTTCTAGCGGGAGTCTACAATGAGCAGTTCTTC. Translating gives CASSLTGVLAGVYNEQFF.

This clonotype came up many times. The gene calls are TRBV13 and TRBJ2-1, with D possibly TRBD1 on 6 matching bases. Germline lookup yields CDR1 PRHDT and CDR2 FYEKMQ (reference sequence). This CDR3 is 14 amino acids long. With 2 bases removed from V and 10 bases from J, the gap between germline ends came to 15 bases. The CDR3 sequence: CASSLPGQKKEQFF. The CDR3 nucleotides read TGTGCCAGCAGCTTACCGGGACAAAAAAAAGAGCAGTTCTTC. Looking up the rest from reference TRBV13 and TRBJ2-1 gives the full variable domain: AAGVIQSPRHLIKEKRETATLKCYPIPRHDTVYWYQQGPGQDPQFLISFYEKMQSDKGSIPDRFSAQQFSDYHSELNMSSLELGDSALYFCASSLPGQKKEQFFGPGTRLTVL.

This clonotype came up a few times. The chain carries TRBV5-1 and TRBJ2-1, with a weak D call TRBD2 (6 bases). Germline V gene sequence: CDR1 SGHRS, CDR2 YFSETQ. CDR3 length: 13 amino acids. The V end was cut by 4 bases, the J end by 8 bases, with 13 bases between. The CDR3: CASSPHGGYEQFF. CDR3 bases: TGCGCCAGCAGCCCCCACGGGGGTTATGAGCAGTTCTTC.

The V gene is TRBV30, the J gene TRBJ2-1, with TRBD2 matching 11 bases. Germline lookup yields CDR1 GTSNPN and CDR2 SVGIG (reference sequence). This CDR3 spans 17 amino acids. The V gene end was trimmed by 0 bases and the J gene end by 2 bases; junction bases not matched to a gene: 6. The CDR3 nucleotides read TGTGCCTGGAGTGTACGGCCTAGCGGGAGGCCCTACAATGAGCAGTTCTTC. Its protein is CAWSVRPSGRPYNEQFF.

This clonotype has a count of ten or more. This rearrangement joins TRBV6-1 to TRBJ1-5, with D maybe TRBD1 (5 bases). This CDR3 is built from 12 residues. The V end lost 7 bases, the J end lost 7 bases, and 11 bases lay between the germline ends. CDR1 is MNHNS and CDR2 is SASEGT in the germline V gene. CDR3 nucleotide sequence: TGTGCCAGCAATCAGGGACCACAGCCCCAGCATTTT. It yields the protein CASNQGPQPQHF.

The chain links TRBV5-8 to TRBJ1-6, with 9 bases aligning to TRBD1. J was trimmed by 6 bases and V by 4 bases; bases with no gene match: 8. Germline loops: CDR1 SGHTS, CDR2 YDEGEE. The CDR3 has 16 amino acids. CDR3 region: CASSRNRGRINSPLHF. CDR3 in DNA: TGTGCCAGCAGCAGGAACAGGGGGCGCATTAATTCACCCCTCCACTTT.

This clonotype was picked up a small number of times. The chain recombines TRBV29-1 with TRBJ2-2; weak D call: TRBD2 (5 bases). Deletions cut 7 bases from V and 5 bases from J, with 14 bases between. This CDR3 comprises 13 residues. Germline lookup yields CDR1 SQVTM and CDR2 ANQGSEA. For the CDR3, the DNA is TGCAGCGCGTGGACTGGACGGACCGGGGAGCTGTTTTTT. Amino acids: CSAWTGRTGELFF.

This clonotype was seen only a few times. One end of the junction varies from germline; a read error may be responsible. This chain connects TRBV6-2 or TRBV6-3 to TRBJ2-7; D possibly corresponds to TRBD1 (6 bases). This CDR3 region has 13 residues. CDR1 MNHEY and CDR2 SVGEGT come from the germline V gene. In DNA, the CDR3 is TGTGCCAGCAATTACAGGGATGCCTACGAGCAGTACTTC. Residues: CASNYRDAYEQYF.

The rearrangement links TRBV6-2 or TRBV6-3 to TRBJ1-5; 7 bases fit TRBD1. Germline values: CDR1 MNHEY, CDR2 SVGEGT. J was trimmed by 6 bases and V by 4 bases; bases with no gene match: 9. CDR3 length: 15 amino acids. Written as DNA, the CDR3 is TGTGCCAGCAGTTCCGCCGGGACAGTGAGTCAGCCCCAGCATTTT. Amino acids: CASSSAGTVSQPQHF.

This clonotype was detected ten times or more. The chain carries TRBV28 and TRBJ2-7; D remains unclear. Germline V lookup: CDR1 MDHEN, CDR2 SYDVKM. The CDR3 runs to 13 residues. Trimming removed 2 bases at V and 4 bases at J, with 9 bases between. The CDR3 protein is CASSLIDMYEQYF. In DNA form, the CDR3 reads TGTGCCAGCAGTTTAATCGATATGTACGAGCAGTACTTC. The whole variable domain, filled in from reference TRBV28 and TRBJ2-7, reads DVKVTQSSRYLVKRTGEKVFLECVQDMDHENMFWYRQDPGLGLRLIYFSYDVKMKEKGDIPEGYSVSREKKERFSLILESASTNQTSMYLCASSLIDMYEQYFGPGTRLTVT.

The chain uses TRBV28 and TRBJ2-7; 9 bases are a match to TRBD2. The length of the CDR3 is 15 residues. Losses at the gene ends were 5 bases for V and 2 bases for J; bases not matched to a gene: 7. Germline loops: CDR1 MDHEN, CDR2 SYDVKM. CDR3 in DNA: TGTGCCAGCAGTATCCGGACTAGCGTTGCCTACGAGCAGTACTTC. Translation gives CASSIRTSVAYEQYF.